A single sample gave rise to the 2 T cell receptor beta chains below, sequenced in a study of glioma-infiltrating T cells. Amplification of TCR alpha and beta CDR3 regions from RNA used iRepertoire nested multiplex PCR. MiXCR was run by TCRdb on the multiplex PCR reads, yielding one entry per CDR3 protein. The sample contains more than 300,000 distinct CDR3 sequences, 35% to 45% of which appear only once. Sequencing input: glioma tissue, nonneoplastic brain tissue, or PBMCs (not recorded which). The source of these receptors is a human donor with low-grade glioma or glioblastoma, undergoing nonglioma brain surgery, or in good health (not recorded which).

This clonotype has a handful of counts. V usage is TRBV29-1 and J usage is TRBJ2-1; D remains unclear. Per germline, CDR1 SQVTM and CDR2 ANQGSEA. The CDR3 runs 14 residues. Trimming cost V 6 bases and J 0 bases, with 12 bases left between them. The CDR3 DNA follows: TGCAGCGTCCAAAGACTGGTCTCCTACAATGAGCAGTTCTTC. Residues: CSVQRLVSYNEQFF.

CDR3: CASSSRTGGPTYEQYF. As DNA, the CDR3 is TGTGCCAGCAGCTCCCGGACCGGAGGGCCCACTTATGAGCAGTACTTC. The V call is TRBV9, the J call TRBJ2-7, with a possible D match to TRBD2 (6 bases). V lost 4 bases and J 7 bases, leaving 24 bases between the germline ends. CDR1 and CDR2 from the germline V gene are SGDLS and YYNGEE. The CDR3 sequence is 16 residues long.